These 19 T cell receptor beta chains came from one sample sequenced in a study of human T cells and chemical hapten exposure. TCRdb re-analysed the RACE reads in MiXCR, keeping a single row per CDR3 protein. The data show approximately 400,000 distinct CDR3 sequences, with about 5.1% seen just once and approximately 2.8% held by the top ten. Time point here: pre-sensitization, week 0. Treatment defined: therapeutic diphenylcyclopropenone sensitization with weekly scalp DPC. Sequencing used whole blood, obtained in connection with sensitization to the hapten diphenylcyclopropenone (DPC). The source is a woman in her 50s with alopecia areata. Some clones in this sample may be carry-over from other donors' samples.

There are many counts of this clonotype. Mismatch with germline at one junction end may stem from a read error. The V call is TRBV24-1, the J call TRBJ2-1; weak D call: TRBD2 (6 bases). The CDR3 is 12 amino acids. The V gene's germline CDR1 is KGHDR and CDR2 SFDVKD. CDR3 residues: CATSDASGTAAF. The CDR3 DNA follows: TGTGCCACCAGTGACGCCTCCGGGACTGCCGCCTTC.

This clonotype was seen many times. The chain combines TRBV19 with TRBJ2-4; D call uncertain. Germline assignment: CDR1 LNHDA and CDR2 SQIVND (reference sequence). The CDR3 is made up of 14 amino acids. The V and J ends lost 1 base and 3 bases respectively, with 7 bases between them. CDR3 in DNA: TGTGCCAGTAGTATAGGAACTTTCAAAAACATTCAGTACTTC. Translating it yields CASSIGTFKNIQYF.

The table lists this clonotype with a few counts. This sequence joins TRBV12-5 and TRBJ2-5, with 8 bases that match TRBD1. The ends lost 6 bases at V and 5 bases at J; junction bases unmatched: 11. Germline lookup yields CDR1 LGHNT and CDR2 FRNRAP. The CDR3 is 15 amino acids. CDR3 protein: CASGLGQGGVETQYF. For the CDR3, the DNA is TGTGCTAGTGGCCTAGGACAGGGAGGAGTCGAGACCCAGTACTTC.

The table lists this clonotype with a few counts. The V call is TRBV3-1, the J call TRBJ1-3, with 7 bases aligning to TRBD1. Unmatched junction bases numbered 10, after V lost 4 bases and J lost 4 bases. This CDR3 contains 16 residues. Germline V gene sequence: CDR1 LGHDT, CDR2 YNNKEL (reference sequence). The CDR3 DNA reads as TGTGCCAGCAGCCTAACGACAGGGCTGTCGGGAAACACCATATATTTT. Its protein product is CASSLTTGLSGNTIYF. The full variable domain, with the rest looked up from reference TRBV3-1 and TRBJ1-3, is DTAVSQTPKYLVTQMGNDKSIKCEQNLGHDTMYWYKQDSKKFLKIMFSYNNKELIINETVPNRFSPKSPDKAHLNLHINSLELGDSAVYFCASSLTTGLSGNTIYFGEGSWLTVV.

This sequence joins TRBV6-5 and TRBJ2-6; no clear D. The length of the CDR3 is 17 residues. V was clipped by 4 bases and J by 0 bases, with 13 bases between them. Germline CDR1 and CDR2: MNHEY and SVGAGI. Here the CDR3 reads CASSSPRQYSGANVLTF. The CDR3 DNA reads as TGTGCCAGCAGTTCCCCCCGCCAGTACTCTGGGGCCAACGTCCTGACTTTC.

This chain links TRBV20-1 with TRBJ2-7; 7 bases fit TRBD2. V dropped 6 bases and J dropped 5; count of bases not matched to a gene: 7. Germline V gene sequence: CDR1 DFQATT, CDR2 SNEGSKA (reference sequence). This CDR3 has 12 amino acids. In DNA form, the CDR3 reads TGCAGTGCCCCTGGGAGGGGCAACGAGCAGTACTTC. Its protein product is CSAPGRGNEQYF.

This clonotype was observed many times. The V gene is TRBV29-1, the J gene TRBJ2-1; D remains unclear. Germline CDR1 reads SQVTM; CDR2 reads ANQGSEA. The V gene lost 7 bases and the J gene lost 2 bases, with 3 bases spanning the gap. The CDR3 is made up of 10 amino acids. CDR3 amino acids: CSAPYNEQFF. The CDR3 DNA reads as TGCAGCGCCCCCTACAATGAGCAGTTCTTC.

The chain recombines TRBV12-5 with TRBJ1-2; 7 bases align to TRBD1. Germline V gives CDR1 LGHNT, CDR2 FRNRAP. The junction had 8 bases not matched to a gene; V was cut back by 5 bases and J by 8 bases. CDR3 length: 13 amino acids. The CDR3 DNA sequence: TGTGCTAGTGGTGACGGGACAGCCGAGGGCTACACCTTC. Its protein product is CASGDGTAEGYTF.

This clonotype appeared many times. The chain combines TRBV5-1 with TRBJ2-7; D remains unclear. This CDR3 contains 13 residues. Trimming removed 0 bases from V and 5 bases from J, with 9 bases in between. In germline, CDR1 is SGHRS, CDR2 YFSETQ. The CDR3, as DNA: TGCGCCAGCAGCTTGGGAGGTAAGGACGAGCAGTACTTC. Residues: CASSLGGKDEQYF.

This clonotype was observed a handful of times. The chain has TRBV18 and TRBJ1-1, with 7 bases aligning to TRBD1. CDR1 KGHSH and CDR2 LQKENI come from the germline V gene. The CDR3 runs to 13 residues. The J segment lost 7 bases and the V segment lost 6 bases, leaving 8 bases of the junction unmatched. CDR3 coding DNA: TGTGCCAGCTCGAAGACAGGGCCCATTGAAGCTTTCTTT. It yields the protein CASSKTGPIEAFF.

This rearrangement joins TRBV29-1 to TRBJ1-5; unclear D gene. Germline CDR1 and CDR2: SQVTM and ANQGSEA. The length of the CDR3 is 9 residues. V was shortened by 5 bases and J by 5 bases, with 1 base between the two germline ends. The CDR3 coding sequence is TGCAGCGTTCATCAGCCCCAGCATTTT. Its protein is CSVHQPQHF.

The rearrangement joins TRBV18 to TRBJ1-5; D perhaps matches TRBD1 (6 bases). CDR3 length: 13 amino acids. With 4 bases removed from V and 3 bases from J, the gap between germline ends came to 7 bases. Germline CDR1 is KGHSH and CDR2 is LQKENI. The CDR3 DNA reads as TGTGCCAGCTCACGGGACAACAATCAGCCCCAGCATTTT. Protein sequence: CASSRDNNQPQHF.

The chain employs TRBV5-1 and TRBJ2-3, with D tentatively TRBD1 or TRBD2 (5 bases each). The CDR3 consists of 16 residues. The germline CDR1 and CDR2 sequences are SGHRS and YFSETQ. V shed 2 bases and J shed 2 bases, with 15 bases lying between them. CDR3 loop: CASSLGTMPATDTQYF. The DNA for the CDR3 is TGCGCCAGCAGCTTAGGGACGATGCCTGCCACAGATACGCAGTATTTT.

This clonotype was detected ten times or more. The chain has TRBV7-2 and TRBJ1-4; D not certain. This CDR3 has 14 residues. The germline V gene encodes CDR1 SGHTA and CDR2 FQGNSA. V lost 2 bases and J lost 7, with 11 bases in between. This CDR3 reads CASSLRGIGEKLFF. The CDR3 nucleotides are TGTGCCAGCAGCTTAAGAGGGATCGGTGAAAAACTGTTTTTT.

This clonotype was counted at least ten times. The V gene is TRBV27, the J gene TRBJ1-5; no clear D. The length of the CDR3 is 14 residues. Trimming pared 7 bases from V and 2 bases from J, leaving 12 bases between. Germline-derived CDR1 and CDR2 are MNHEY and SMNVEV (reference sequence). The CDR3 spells CASNPAGGNQPQHF. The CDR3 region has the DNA TGTGCCAGCAACCCCGCCGGGGGCAATCAGCCCCAGCATTTT.

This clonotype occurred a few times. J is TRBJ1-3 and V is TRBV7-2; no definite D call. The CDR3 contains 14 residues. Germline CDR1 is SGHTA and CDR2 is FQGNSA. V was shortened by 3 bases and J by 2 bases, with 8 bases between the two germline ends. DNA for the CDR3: TGTGCCAGCAGCTTCCAGGCTACTGGAAACACCATATATTTT. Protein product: CASSFQATGNTIYF.

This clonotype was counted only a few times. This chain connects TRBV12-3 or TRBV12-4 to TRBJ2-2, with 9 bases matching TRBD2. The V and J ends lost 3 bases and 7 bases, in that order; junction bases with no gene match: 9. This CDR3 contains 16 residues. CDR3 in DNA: TGTGCCAGCAGTTTCCCAGCGGGGGGAAGAGTCGGGGAGCTGTTTTTT. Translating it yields CASSFPAGGRVGELFF.

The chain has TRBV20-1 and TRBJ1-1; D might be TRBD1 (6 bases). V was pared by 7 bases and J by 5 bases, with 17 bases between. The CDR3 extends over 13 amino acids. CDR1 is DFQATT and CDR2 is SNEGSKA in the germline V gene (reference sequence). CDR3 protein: CSVGGPAGTEAFF. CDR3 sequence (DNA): TGCAGTGTTGGGGGGCCTGCGGGGACTGAAGCTTTCTTT.

CDR3 bases: TGCAGCGTGGCCCAGGGGACCTCCTACGAGCAGTACTTC. Its translation is CSVAQGTSYEQYF. The V gene is TRBV29-1, the J gene TRBJ2-7, with TRBD1 as a possible D gene (6 bases). The V end was cut by 6 bases, the J end by 0 bases, with 12 bases between. The CDR3 is made up of 13 amino acids. Germline CDR1 SQVTM, CDR2 ANQGSEA.